Sequencing of this TCR beta chain was carried out in a study of cytomegalovirus exposure and HLA in healthy donors. General observations from the study: Overall, around 160 TCR beta chains were annotated as cytomegalovirus-associated.

This clone was seen more than once but under ten times. Its antigen is still unknown. CDR1 SGHAT and CDR2 FQNNGV come from the germline V gene. Trimming took 0 bases from V and 4 from J; bases not matched to a gene: 2. The CDR3 is made up of 14 amino acids. With 60 Vbeta and 13 Jbeta primers, the PCR was carried out. Data came from immunoSEQ multiplex PCR; TCRdb stores just in-frame clones and leaves some out. Of 110,000 to 150,000 clones listed, 75% to 80% were seen once; the top ten hold less than 3%. V gene TRBV11-2 combines with J gene TRBJ2-5; 7 nucleotides agree with TRBD1. The sample was PBMCs. This clonotype was obtained from a woman younger than 35 in good health and CMV-seropositive. The CDR3 sequence is CASSLEPGGETQYF. CDR3 coding DNA: TGTGCCAGCAGCTTAGAACCAGGGGGAGAGACCCAGTACTTC. Combining the CDR3 with reference TRBV11-2 and TRBJ2-5 gives the whole variable domain EAGVAQSPRYKIIEKRQSVAFWCNPISGHATLYWYQQILGQGPKLLIQFQNNGVVDDSQLPKDRFSAERLKGVDSTLKIQPAKLEDSAVYLCASSLEPGGETQYFGPGTRLLVL.